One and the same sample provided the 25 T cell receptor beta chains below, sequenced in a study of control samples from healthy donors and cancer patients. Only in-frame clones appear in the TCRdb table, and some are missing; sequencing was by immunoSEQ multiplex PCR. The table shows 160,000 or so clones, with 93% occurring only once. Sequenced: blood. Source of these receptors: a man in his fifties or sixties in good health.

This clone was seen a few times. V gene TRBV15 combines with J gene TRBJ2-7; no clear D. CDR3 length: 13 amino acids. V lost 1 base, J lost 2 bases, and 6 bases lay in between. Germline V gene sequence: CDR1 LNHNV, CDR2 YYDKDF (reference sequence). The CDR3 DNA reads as TGTGCCACCAGCAGAGTCATCACCTACGAGCAGTACTTC. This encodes CATSRVITYEQYF.

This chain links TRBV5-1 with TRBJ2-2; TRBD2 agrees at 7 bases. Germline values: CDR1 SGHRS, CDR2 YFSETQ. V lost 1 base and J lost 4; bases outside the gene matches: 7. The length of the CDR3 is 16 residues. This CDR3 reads CASSLSGRGSTGELFF. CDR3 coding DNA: TGCGCCAGCAGCTTGTCGGGGAGGGGAAGCACCGGGGAGCTGTTTTTT.

As DNA, the CDR3 is TGTGCCAGCAGCTTGCGGGGGCCAGGGGCCAACGTCCTGACTTTC. Protein sequence: CASSLRGPGANVLTF. The chain carries TRBV5-4 and TRBJ2-6, with D perhaps given as TRBD1 or TRBD2 (6 bases each). V was trimmed by 1 base and J by 4 bases, leaving 9 bases between them. This CDR3 spans 15 amino acids. Germline V gene lookup returns CDR1 SGHNT and CDR2 YYREEE (reference sequence).

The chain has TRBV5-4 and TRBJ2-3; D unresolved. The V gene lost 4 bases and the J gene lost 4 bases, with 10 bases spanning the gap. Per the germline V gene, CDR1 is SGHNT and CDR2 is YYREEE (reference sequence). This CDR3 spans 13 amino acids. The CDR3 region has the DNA TGTGCCAGCAGCCGAAGCCCCGCAGATACGCAGTATTTT. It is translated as CASSRSPADTQYF.

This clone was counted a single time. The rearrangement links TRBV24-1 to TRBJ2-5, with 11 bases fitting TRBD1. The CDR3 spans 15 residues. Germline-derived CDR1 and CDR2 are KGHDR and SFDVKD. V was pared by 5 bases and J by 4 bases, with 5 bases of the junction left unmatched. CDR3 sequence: CATSGPGQGGETQYF. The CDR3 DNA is TGTGCCACCAGTGGTCCGGGACAGGGGGGAGAGACCCAGTACTTC.

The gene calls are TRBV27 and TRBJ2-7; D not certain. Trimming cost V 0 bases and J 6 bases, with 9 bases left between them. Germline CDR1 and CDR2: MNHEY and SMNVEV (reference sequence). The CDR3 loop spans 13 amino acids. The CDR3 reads CASSLSGTAEQYF. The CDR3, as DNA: TGTGCCAGCAGTTTATCGGGCACGGCCGAGCAGTACTTC.

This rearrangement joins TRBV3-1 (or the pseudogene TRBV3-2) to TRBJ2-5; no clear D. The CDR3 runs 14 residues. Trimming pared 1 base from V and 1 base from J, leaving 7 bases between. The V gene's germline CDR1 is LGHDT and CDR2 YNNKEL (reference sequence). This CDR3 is CASSQAAFQETQYF. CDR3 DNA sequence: TGTGCCAGCAGCCAAGCAGCGTTCCAAGAGACCCAGTACTTC.

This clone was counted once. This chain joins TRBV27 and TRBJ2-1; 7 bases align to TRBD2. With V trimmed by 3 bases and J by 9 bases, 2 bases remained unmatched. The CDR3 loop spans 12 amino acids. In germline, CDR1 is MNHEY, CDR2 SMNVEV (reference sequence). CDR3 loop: CASSFWEGEQFF. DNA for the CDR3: TGTGCCAGCAGTTTTTGGGAGGGTGAGCAGTTCTTC.

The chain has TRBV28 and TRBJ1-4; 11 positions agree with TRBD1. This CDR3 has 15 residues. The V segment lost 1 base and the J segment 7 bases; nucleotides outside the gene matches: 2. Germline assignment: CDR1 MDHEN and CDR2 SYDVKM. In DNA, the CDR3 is TGTGCCAGCAGTTTATTAGGGACAGGGGGTGAAAAACTGTTTTTT. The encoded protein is CASSLLGTGGEKLFF.

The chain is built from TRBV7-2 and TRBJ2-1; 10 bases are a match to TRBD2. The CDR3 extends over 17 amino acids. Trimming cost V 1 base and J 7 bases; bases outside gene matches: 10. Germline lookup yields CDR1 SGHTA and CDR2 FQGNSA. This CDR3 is CASSLGPAGGPRNEQFF. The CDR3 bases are TGTGCCAGCAGCTTAGGGCCAGCGGGAGGGCCTCGGAATGAGCAGTTCTTC.

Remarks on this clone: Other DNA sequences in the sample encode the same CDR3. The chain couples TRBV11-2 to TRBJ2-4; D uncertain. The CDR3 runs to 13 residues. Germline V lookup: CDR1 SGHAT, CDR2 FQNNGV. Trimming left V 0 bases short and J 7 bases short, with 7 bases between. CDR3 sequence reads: CASSLDRSNIQYF. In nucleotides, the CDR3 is TGTGCCAGCAGCTTAGATCGGTCGAACATTCAGTACTTC.

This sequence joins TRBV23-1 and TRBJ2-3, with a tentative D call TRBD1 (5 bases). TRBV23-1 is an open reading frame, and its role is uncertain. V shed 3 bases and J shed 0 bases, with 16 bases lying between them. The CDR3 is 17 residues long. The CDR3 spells CASSHPQGPTSTDTQYF. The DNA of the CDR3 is TGCGCCAGCAGTCACCCCCAGGGCCCAACTAGCACAGATACGCAGTATTTT.

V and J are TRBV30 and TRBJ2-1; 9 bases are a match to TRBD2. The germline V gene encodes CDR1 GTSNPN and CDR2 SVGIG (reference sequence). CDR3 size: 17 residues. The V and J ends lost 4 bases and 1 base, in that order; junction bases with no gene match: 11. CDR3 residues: CAWMESIAGDSYNEQFF. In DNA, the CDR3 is TGTGCCTGGATGGAGTCGATAGCGGGAGATTCCTACAATGAGCAGTTCTTC.

The CDR3 is CASSSPGLAGYEQYF. In nucleotides, the CDR3 is TGTGCCAGCAGCTCGCCGGGACTAGCGGGCTACGAGCAGTACTTC. The rearrangement uses TRBV7-2 and TRBJ2-7; TRBD2 aligns across 12 bases. The CDR3 is 15 amino acids. With 4 bases clipped from V and 3 bases from J, the junction kept 4 bases outside the gene matches. CDR1 is SGHTA, CDR2 FQGNSA, per germline.

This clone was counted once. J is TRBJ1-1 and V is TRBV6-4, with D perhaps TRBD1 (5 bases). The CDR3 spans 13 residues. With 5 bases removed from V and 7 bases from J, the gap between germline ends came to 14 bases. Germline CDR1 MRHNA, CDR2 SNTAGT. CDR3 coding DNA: TGTGCCAGCAGTCCATCCCGGGACGGTGAAGCTTTCTTT. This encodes CASSPSRDGEAFF.

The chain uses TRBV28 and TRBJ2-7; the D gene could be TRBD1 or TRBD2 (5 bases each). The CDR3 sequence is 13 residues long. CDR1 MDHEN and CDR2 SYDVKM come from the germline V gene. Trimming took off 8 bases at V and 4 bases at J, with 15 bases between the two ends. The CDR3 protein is CASWGSLEYEQYF. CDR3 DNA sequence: TGTGCCAGCTGGGGGTCCTTGGAGTACGAGCAGTACTTC.

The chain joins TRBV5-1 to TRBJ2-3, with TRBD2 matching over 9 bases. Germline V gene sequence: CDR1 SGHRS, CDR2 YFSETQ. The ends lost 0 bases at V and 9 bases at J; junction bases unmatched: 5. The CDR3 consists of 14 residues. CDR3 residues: CASSLGDSGRTQYF. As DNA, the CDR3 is TGCGCCAGCAGCTTGGGGGATAGCGGGAGAACGCAGTATTTT.

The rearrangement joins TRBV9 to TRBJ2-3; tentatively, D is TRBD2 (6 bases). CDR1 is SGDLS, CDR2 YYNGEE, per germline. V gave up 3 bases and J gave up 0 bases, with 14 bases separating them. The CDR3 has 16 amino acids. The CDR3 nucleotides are TGTGCCAGCAGCGACCATAGCGGCGCCAGCACAGATACGCAGTATTTT. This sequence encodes CASSDHSGASTDTQYF. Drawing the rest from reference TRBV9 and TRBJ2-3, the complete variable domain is DSGVTQTPKHLITATGQRVTLRCSPRSGDLSVYWYQQSLDQGLQFLIQYYNGEERAKGNILERFSAQQFPDLHSELNLSSLELGDSALYFCASSDHSGASTDTQYFGPGTRLTVL.

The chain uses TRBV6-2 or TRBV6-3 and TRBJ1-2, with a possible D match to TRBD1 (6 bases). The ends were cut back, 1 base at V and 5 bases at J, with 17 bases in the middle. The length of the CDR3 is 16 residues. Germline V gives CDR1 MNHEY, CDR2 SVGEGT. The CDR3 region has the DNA TGTGCCAGCAGTTACTGGGAGGGGGAGGTTCGGTATGGCTACACCTTC. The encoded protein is CASSYWEGEVRYGYTF.

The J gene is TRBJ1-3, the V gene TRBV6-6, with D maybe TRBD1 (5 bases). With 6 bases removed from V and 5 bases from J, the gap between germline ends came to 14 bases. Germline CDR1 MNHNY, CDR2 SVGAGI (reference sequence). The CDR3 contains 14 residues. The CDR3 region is CASREGPRRNTIYF. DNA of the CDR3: TGTGCCAGCAGGGAGGGACCGAGGCGAAACACCATATATTTT.

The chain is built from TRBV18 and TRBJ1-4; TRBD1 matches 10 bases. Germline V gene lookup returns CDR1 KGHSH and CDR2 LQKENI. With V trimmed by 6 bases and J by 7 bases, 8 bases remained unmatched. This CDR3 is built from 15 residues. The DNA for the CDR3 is TGTGCCAGCTCCAACAGACAGGGGGCGGTTGAAAAACTGTTTTTT. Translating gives CASSNRQGAVEKLFF.

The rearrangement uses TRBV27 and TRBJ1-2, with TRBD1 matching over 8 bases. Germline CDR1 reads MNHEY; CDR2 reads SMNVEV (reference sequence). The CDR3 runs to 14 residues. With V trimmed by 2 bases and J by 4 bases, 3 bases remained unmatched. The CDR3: CASSLRTGGYGYTF. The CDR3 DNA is TGTGCCAGCAGTTTACGTACAGGGGGCTATGGCTACACCTTC.

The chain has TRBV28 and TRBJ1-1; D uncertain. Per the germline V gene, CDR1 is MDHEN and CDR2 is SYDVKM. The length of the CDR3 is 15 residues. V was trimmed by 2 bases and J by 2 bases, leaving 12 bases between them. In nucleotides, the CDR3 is TGTGCCAGCAGTTTAAGAATAGGGATAAACACTGAAGCTTTCTTT. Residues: CASSLRIGINTEAFF.

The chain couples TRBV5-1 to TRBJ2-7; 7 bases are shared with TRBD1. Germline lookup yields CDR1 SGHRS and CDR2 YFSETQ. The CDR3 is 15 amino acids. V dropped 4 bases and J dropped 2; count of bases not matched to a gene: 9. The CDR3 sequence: CASSPQRQGPYEQYF. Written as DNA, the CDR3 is TGCGCCAGCAGCCCTCAAAGACAGGGCCCCTACGAGCAGTACTTC.

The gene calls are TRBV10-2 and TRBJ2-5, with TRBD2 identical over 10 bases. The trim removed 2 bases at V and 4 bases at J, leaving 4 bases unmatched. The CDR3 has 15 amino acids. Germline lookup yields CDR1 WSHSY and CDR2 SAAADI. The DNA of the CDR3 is TGCGCCAGCAGTGAGCCGGGACTAGCGTTAGAGACCCAGTACTTC. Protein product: CASSEPGLALETQYF.